The 26 T cell receptor beta chains below were found in one sample sequenced in a study of vaccination effects on CD4 cells after COVID-19. The authors isolated CD4+ T cells after around nine days of culture. What these receptors recognize is not known. Sequencing used immunoSEQ multiplex PCR; TCRdb keeps in-frame clones, though not all of them. The sample comprises about 74,000 clones, about 74% of which are singletons, and roughly 2% rests with the top ten. The sequenced sample was CD4+ T cells from PBMCs cultured without peptide, obtained before COVID-19 vaccination. The receptors here all came from a human donor who received a COVID-19 vaccine.

This chain's CDR3 is CASSSYRGYQPQHF. The CDR3 DNA reads TGTGCCAGCAGTTCCTACAGGGGCTACCAGCCCCAGCATTTT. The chain recombines TRBV28 with TRBJ1-5, with TRBD1 matching over 7 bases. The germline gives CDR1 MDHEN, CDR2 SYDVKM. The junction had 7 bases not matched to a gene; V was cut back by 4 bases and J by 7 bases. CDR3 length: 14 amino acids.

The rearrangement links TRBV6-2 or TRBV6-3 to TRBJ1-2, with a possible D match to TRBD1 (6 bases). Per germline, CDR1 MNHEY and CDR2 SVGEGT. The V end lost 4 bases, the J end lost 4 bases, and 25 bases lay between the germline ends. The CDR3 runs to 18 residues. CDR3 loop: CASSSQTGLLATGYGYTF. In DNA form, the CDR3 reads TGTGCCAGCAGTTCCCAGACGGGACTCCTGGCGACAGGCTATGGCTACACCTTC.

The V and J genes are TRBV30 and TRBJ2-5; TRBD2 might be the D (5 bases). Germline CDR1 and CDR2: GTSNPN and SVGIG (reference sequence). Trimming shortened V by 2 bases and J by 5 bases, and 12 bases separated the two germline ends. The CDR3 has 13 amino acids. CDR3 sequence (DNA): TGTGCCTGGAGTCTTGGATGGGAGGAGACCCAGTACTTC. Translated, it gives CAWSLGWEETQYF.

The rearrangement links TRBV5-1 to TRBJ1-6; D possibly corresponds to TRBD1 (5 bases). V lost 0 bases to trimming and J lost 8 bases, with 18 bases between them. In germline, CDR1 is SGHRS, CDR2 YFSETQ. CDR3 length: 17 amino acids. The CDR3 DNA is TGCGCCAGCAGCTTGGCCGGAGGTGGCAGGGTGGATTCACCCCTCCACTTT. Amino acid sequence: CASSLAGGGRVDSPLHF.

The V gene is TRBV18, the J gene TRBJ2-5; TRBD1 or TRBD2 may be the D gene (5 bases each). Germline V gene data show CDR1 as KGHSH and CDR2 as LQKENI. The V and J ends lost 5 bases and 1 base respectively, with 17 bases between them. The CDR3 extends over 16 amino acids. CDR3 bases: TGTGCCAGCTCAGCCTTGGTCGGGGCGCCCCAAGAGACCCAGTACTTC. This encodes CASSALVGAPQETQYF.

The chain uses TRBV29-1 and TRBJ1-5, with 7 bases aligning to TRBD1. This CDR3 has 12 residues. The ends lost 8 bases at V and 5 bases at J; junction bases unmatched: 6. Germline V gene lookup returns CDR1 SQVTM and CDR2 ANQGSEA. The CDR3, as DNA: TGCAGCACTCGGACAGGAGATCAGCCCCAGCATTTT. Protein product: CSTRTGDQPQHF.

This chain connects TRBV6-6 to TRBJ2-5; the D gene is possibly TRBD2 (5 bases). Germline V gene data show CDR1 as MNHNY and CDR2 as SVGAGI (reference sequence). V lost 0 bases to trimming and J lost 4 bases, with 6 bases between them. The CDR3 totals 13 residues. The CDR3 spells CASSYSGGETQYF. For the CDR3, the DNA is TGTGCCAGCAGTTACTCCGGAGGAGAGACCCAGTACTTC.

This chain joins TRBV6-5 and TRBJ2-3; the D gene is possibly TRBD1 (6 bases). Germline-derived CDR1 and CDR2 are MNHEY and SVGAGI. The CDR3 length is 13 residues. V gave up 5 bases and J gave up 2 bases, with 8 bases separating them. Written as DNA, the CDR3 is TGTGCCAGCAGTAGGGACACCACAGATACGCAGTATTTT. This encodes CASSRDTTDTQYF.

The V and J genes are TRBV6-2 or TRBV6-3 and TRBJ2-4; 9 nucleotides align to TRBD1. Germline assignment: CDR1 MNHEY and CDR2 SVGEGT. This CDR3 contains 15 residues. V trimming: 4 bases; J trimming: 9 bases; junction bases outside the gene matches: 10. DNA for the CDR3: TGTGCCAGCAGTTTAGGCCGACAGGGGGTCAGCATTCAGTACTTC. This codes for CASSLGRQGVSIQYF.

The CDR3 reads CASSLHRGSNTGELFF. In DNA form, the CDR3 reads TGTGCCAGCAGCCTCCACAGGGGTTCGAACACCGGGGAGCTGTTTTTT. J is TRBJ2-2 and V is TRBV7-2; 7 bases match TRBD1. Germline CDR1 is SGHTA and CDR2 is FQGNSA. V shed 5 bases and J 0 bases; nucleotides not matched to a gene: 6. The CDR3 contains 16 residues.

The genes are TRBV18 and TRBJ2-3; 11 bases agree with TRBD2. Trimming at V came to 2 bases and at J to 1 base, leaving 5 bases not matched to a gene. The CDR3 totals 17 residues. Germline V gene sequence: CDR1 KGHSH, CDR2 LQKENI. CDR3: CASSPYLAGGRTDTQYF. CDR3 nucleotides: TGTGCCAGCTCACCATATCTAGCGGGGGGCCGCACAGATACGCAGTATTTT.

The rearrangement joins TRBV5-1 to TRBJ2-5; no reliable D call. The germline gives CDR1 SGHRS, CDR2 YFSETQ. Trimming left V 0 bases short and J 1 base short, with 10 bases between. The CDR3 runs to 15 residues. The DNA of the CDR3 is TGCGCCAGCAGCTTGGAAGGCACATTCCAAGAGACCCAGTACTTC. Protein: CASSLEGTFQETQYF.

The chain is built from TRBV6-5 and TRBJ2-3; D is perhaps TRBD1 (6 bases). V was pared by 7 bases and J by 4 bases, with 15 bases between. Germline CDR1 reads MNHEY; CDR2 reads SVGAGI. The CDR3 spans 14 residues. The CDR3 region has the DNA TGTGCCAGCACCCCCCGGACAGAATCAGATACGCAGTATTTT. It codes for CASTPRTESDTQYF.

The genes are TRBV29-1 and TRBJ1-4; D is uncertain. This CDR3 spans 12 amino acids. The germline gives CDR1 SQVTM, CDR2 ANQGSEA. V lost 2 bases and J lost 13, with 14 bases in between. CDR3 nucleotides: TGCAGCGTTGAATGGGGAGCCTCTGGACTGTTTTTT. This encodes CSVEWGASGLFF.

This chain uses TRBV21-1 with TRBJ1-3. TRBV21-1 is described as a pseudogene. This CDR3 is 19 amino acids long. For the CDR3, the DNA is TGTGCCAGCAGCAAAGCACGGTATGTAGAAGGGAGCTCTGGAAACACCATATATTTT. Its protein product is CASSKARYVEGSSGNTIYF.

The chain employs TRBV18 and TRBJ1-5; 7 positions match TRBD1. The germline CDR1 and CDR2 sequences are KGHSH and LQKENI. Losses at the gene ends were 3 bases for V and 4 bases for J; bases not matched to a gene: 3. The CDR3 has 14 amino acids. The CDR3 reads CASSPGTANQPQHF. The CDR3 DNA follows: TGTGCCAGCTCACCCGGGACAGCTAATCAGCCCCAGCATTTT.

The CDR3 protein is CASSSQGAGNTEAFF. CDR3 nucleotides: TGTGCCAGCAGCTCGCAGGGGGCCGGGAACACTGAAGCTTTCTTT. V gene TRBV5-8 combines with J gene TRBJ1-1; TRBD1 matches 8 bases. This CDR3 is 15 amino acids long. CDR1 SGHTS and CDR2 YDEGEE come from the germline V gene. The ends lost 3 bases at V and 1 base at J; junction bases unmatched: 5.

This chain joins TRBV20-1 and TRBJ2-5; D remains unclear. CDR3 length: 11 amino acids. V was clipped by 6 bases and J by 5 bases, with 10 bases between them. Germline V gene data show CDR1 as DFQATT and CDR2 as SNEGSKA (reference sequence). The CDR3: CSAPVGETQYF. The CDR3 DNA reads as TGCAGTGCCCCCGTCGGGGAGACCCAGTACTTC.

This sequence joins TRBV5-5 and TRBJ1-1; no firm D call. Looked up from germline, CDR1 is SGHKS and CDR2 is YYEKEE (reference sequence). The CDR3 totals 14 residues. The V end was cut by 0 bases, the J end by 2 bases, with 8 bases between. The CDR3 DNA reads as TGTGCCAGCAGCTTGGGAGCAAAAAACACTGAAGCTTTCTTT. Protein: CASSLGAKNTEAFF.

The J gene is TRBJ2-2, the V gene TRBV29-1, with 9 bases aligning to TRBD1. CDR1 is SQVTM, CDR2 ANQGSEA, per germline. The length of the CDR3 is 14 residues. Trimming at V came to 5 bases and at J to 3 bases, leaving 4 bases not matched to a gene. The CDR3 loop reads CSVRDRVDTGELFF. The CDR3 DNA is TGCAGCGTTCGGGACAGGGTGGACACCGGGGAGCTGTTTTTT.

The rearrangement links TRBV5-6 to TRBJ2-5, with D maybe TRBD1 (6 bases). The germline V gene has CDR1 SGHDT and CDR2 YYEEEE. The V end lost 4 bases, the J end lost 4 bases, and 14 bases lay between the germline ends. The CDR3 has 14 amino acids. The CDR3 loop is CASSPEGVPETQYF. The CDR3 DNA reads as TGTGCCAGCAGCCCAGAGGGGGTCCCAGAGACCCAGTACTTC.

This clone was recorded once. J is TRBJ2-2 and V is TRBV12-3 or TRBV12-4; no firm D call. V gave up 5 bases and J gave up 9 bases, with 13 bases separating them. CDR3 length: 13 amino acids. The CDR3, as DNA: TGTGCCAGCAGTAAGTGGACCGTTCGGGAGCTGTTTTTT. Protein: CASSKWTVRELFF.

This chain links TRBV19 with TRBJ2-2, with D unclear. Germline assignment: CDR1 LNHDA and CDR2 SQIVND (reference sequence). The ends were cut back, 6 bases at V and 1 base at J, with 9 bases in the middle. This CDR3 contains 14 residues. CDR3 loop: CASSLGRNTGELFF. DNA of the CDR3: TGTGCCAGTAGCCTAGGGCGGAACACCGGGGAGCTGTTTTTT.

This rearrangement joins TRBV2 to TRBJ1-2; D gene ambiguous. Trimming took 2 bases from V and 0 from J, leaving 10 bases between them. Germline CDR1 is SNHLY and CDR2 is FYNNEI. The length of the CDR3 is 15 residues. As DNA, the CDR3 is TGTGCCAGCAGTGAATCTCCAGCAGCTAACTATGGCTACACCTTC. This codes for CASSESPAANYGYTF.

The chain employs TRBV6-4 and TRBJ2-3; possible D gene TRBD2, 5 bases. The germline V and J ends were trimmed by 6 bases and 0 bases, with 10 bases remaining between them. Germline V gives CDR1 MRHNA, CDR2 SNTAGT. This CDR3 spans 14 amino acids. CDR3 sequence (DNA): TGTGCCAGCAGGCCGGACTGGAGCACAGATACGCAGTATTTT. The encoded protein is CASRPDWSTDTQYF.

This clone has a handful of counts. This chain joins TRBV6-5 and TRBJ1-2; possible D gene TRBD1, 5 bases. V was trimmed by 9 bases and J by 8 bases, leaving 13 bases between them. This CDR3 spans 11 amino acids. Germline V gene sequence: CDR1 MNHEY, CDR2 SVGAGI. CDR3 nucleotides: TGTGCCAGTAAGAGGGAGGGGGGCTACACCTTC. This encodes CASKREGGYTF.